The 23 T cell receptor beta chains presented below share a single source sample, sequenced in a study of T cell responses to AZD1222 COVID-19 vaccine. Clones were sequenced by immunoSEQ multiplex PCR, and TCRdb holds only the in-frame ones, with some missing. The sample includes more than 15,000 clones, around 92% of them seen just once. This specimen was peripheral blood, taken 28 days after the second AZD1222 dose. These receptors were collected from an adult who received the AZD1222 COVID-19 vaccine.

This clone occurred once. This rearrangement joins TRBV30 to TRBJ2-3; TRBD1 agrees at 10 bases. The length of the CDR3 is 15 residues. Trimming cost V 4 bases and J 2 bases; bases outside gene matches: 6. Germline loops: CDR1 GTSNPN, CDR2 SVGIG (reference sequence). The CDR3 bases are TGTGCCTGGACCACCGGGACAGGGGACACAGATACGCAGTATTTT. Its translation: CAWTTGTGDTDTQYF.

The chain links TRBV5-1 to TRBJ2-7, with D maybe TRBD2 (6 bases). Trimming removed 0 bases at V and 0 bases at J, with 19 bases between. The CDR3 has 18 residues. The germline V gene has CDR1 SGHRS and CDR2 YFSETQ. CDR3 DNA: TGCGCCAGCAGCTTGGCCGGTGGTAGCGACGGGGGCTCCTACGAGCAGTACGTC. Encoded protein: CASSLAGGSDGGSYEQYV.

The chain recombines TRBV7-9 with TRBJ2-6, with D maybe TRBD1 (6 bases). The CDR3 runs to 18 residues. Trimming shortened V by 1 base and J by 3 bases, and 16 bases separated the two germline ends. The germline CDR1 and CDR2 sequences are SEHNR and FQNEAQ (reference sequence). The CDR3: CASSLEQGRIFGANVLTF. DNA of the CDR3: TGTGCCAGCAGCTTAGAGCAGGGGCGAATCTTTGGGGCCAACGTCCTGACTTTC.

This CDR3 reads CASSPLGVAGGTGELFF. CDR3 nucleotide sequence: TGCGCCAGCAGCCCCCTGGGGGTAGCGGGAGGGACCGGGGAGCTGTTTTTT. The chain has TRBV4-1 and TRBJ2-2, with 11 bases lining up with TRBD2. The CDR3 loop spans 17 amino acids. Germline CDR1 is MGHRA and CDR2 is YSYEKL. Germline trimming cut 4 bases from V and 5 bases from J; bases unmatched to any gene: 9.

The chain carries TRBV9 and TRBJ2-3; TRBD2 agrees at 7 bases. The CDR3 spans 15 residues. Germline-derived CDR1 and CDR2 are SGDLS and YYNGEE. The ends lost 0 bases at V and 0 bases at J; junction bases unmatched: 1. The CDR3 reads CASSVGEGSTDTQYF. In DNA, the CDR3 is TGTGCCAGCAGCGTAGGGGAGGGGAGCACAGATACGCAGTATTTT.

The rearrangement links TRBV5-1 to TRBJ2-1; 10 bases are shared with TRBD1. This CDR3 is 15 amino acids long. The V gene's germline CDR1 is SGHRS and CDR2 YFSETQ. Trimming took 4 bases from V and 2 from J; bases not matched to a gene: 3. Here the CDR3 reads CASSPGQGAYNEQFF. For the CDR3, the DNA is TGCGCCAGCAGCCCAGGACAGGGGGCCTACAATGAGCAGTTCTTC. Based on the CDR3 plus reference TRBV5-1 and TRBJ2-1, the full variable domain is KAGVTQTPRYLIKTRGQQVTLSCSPISGHRSVSWYQQTPGQGLQFLFEYFSETQRNKGNFPGRFSGRQFSNSRSEMNVSTLELGDSALYLCASSPGQGAYNEQFFGPGTRLTVL.

The J gene is TRBJ2-1, the V gene TRBV6-4; 9 nucleotides agree with TRBD2. This CDR3 spans 15 amino acids. V was pared by 5 bases and J by 5 bases, with 7 bases of the junction left unmatched. Germline V CDR1 and CDR2: MRHNA, SNTAGT. The CDR3 is CASSLSGRLNNEQFF. In DNA, the CDR3 is TGTGCCAGCAGTTTAAGCGGGAGGCTCAACAATGAGCAGTTCTTC.

This chain joins TRBV19 and TRBJ2-1; 7 bases line up with TRBD2. The germline V gene has CDR1 LNHDA and CDR2 SQIVND (reference sequence). Losses at the gene ends were 4 bases for V and 5 bases for J; bases not matched to a gene: 2. The CDR3 runs 13 residues. CDR3 residues: CASSSGRDNEQFF. The CDR3 region has the DNA TGTGCCAGTAGTAGCGGGAGAGACAATGAGCAGTTCTTC.

V gene TRBV19 combines with J gene TRBJ1-5; the D gene is possibly TRBD1 (5 bases). V was trimmed by 4 bases and J by 1 base, leaving 11 bases between them. The V gene's germline CDR1 is LNHDA and CDR2 SQIVND (reference sequence). The CDR3 contains 15 residues. CDR3 region: CASSTGRPSNQPQHF. DNA of the CDR3: TGTGCCAGTAGTACAGGGAGACCAAGCAATCAGCCCCAGCATTTT.

The V call is TRBV11-3, the J call TRBJ2-3; 9 positions agree with TRBD1. After removal of 6 bases from V and 1 base from J, the junction contained 8 bases not matched to a gene. Germline V gene sequence: CDR1 SGHNT, CDR2 YENEEA. CDR3 size: 16 residues. The DNA of the CDR3 is TGTGCCAGCAGTACGAGAACAGGGGGCCGCACAGATACGCAGTATTTT. This gives the protein CASSTRTGGRTDTQYF.

The chain recombines TRBV19 with TRBJ2-5, with 11 bases that match TRBD2. V gave up 4 bases and J gave up 1 base; unmatched junction bases: 2. CDR1 is LNHDA and CDR2 is SQIVND in the germline V gene (reference sequence). This CDR3 is built from 15 residues. The CDR3 region has the DNA TGTGCCAGTAGTAGAACTAGCGGGAGCCAAGAGACCCAGTACTTC. Its translation is CASSRTSGSQETQYF.

This clone showed up just a few times. The rearrangement uses TRBV7-9 and TRBJ2-7; 7 nucleotides align to TRBD1. V was pared by 5 bases and J by 0 bases, with 7 bases of the junction left unmatched. Germline CDR1 reads SEHNR; CDR2 reads FQNEAQ (reference sequence). This CDR3 comprises 15 residues. For the CDR3, the DNA is TGTGCCAGCAGCCCCCGGACAGGCTTCTCCTACGAGCAGTACGTC. Protein: CASSPRTGFSYEQYV.

The chain employs TRBV5-8 and TRBJ2-1; TRBD1 or TRBD2 may be the D gene (5 bases each). Between the trimmed V and J ends, which lost 4 bases and 10 bases, there was a span of 15 bases. Germline lookup yields CDR1 SGHTS and CDR2 YDEGEE. The CDR3 extends over 13 amino acids. CDR3 sequence reads: CASSLGPRREQFF. The CDR3 bases are TGTGCCAGCAGCCTGGGACCCCGCCGGGAGCAGTTCTTC.

V and J are TRBV13 and TRBJ2-7; D assignment may be TRBD1 or TRBD2 (5 bases each). The CDR3 runs to 15 residues. Trimming took 5 bases from V and 1 from J, leaving 15 bases between them. CDR1 is PRHDT and CDR2 is FYEKMQ in the germline V gene (reference sequence). CDR3 sequence: CASSRGPGISYEQYF. In DNA, the CDR3 is TGTGCCAGCAGCAGAGGGCCAGGGATATCCTACGAGCAGTACTTC.

V usage is TRBV5-1 and J usage is TRBJ1-3; 7 bases map to TRBD1. The germline V gene encodes CDR1 SGHRS and CDR2 YFSETQ. This CDR3 region has 18 residues. Trimming took 0 bases from V and 3 from J; bases not matched to a gene: 12. The CDR3 loop reads CASSLDPTGAIGGNTIYF. CDR3 bases: TGCGCCAGCAGCTTGGATCCCACAGGGGCGATAGGTGGAAACACCATATATTTT.

The rearrangement links TRBV4-1 to TRBJ2-3; 9 bases are a match to TRBD2. Trimming removed 1 base from V and 5 bases from J; junction bases left unmatched: 4. The V gene's germline CDR1 is MGHRA and CDR2 YSYEKL. CDR3 size: 15 residues. The DNA for the CDR3 is TGCGCCAGCAGCCAAGCCCCACTAGCGGGAGATACGCAGTATTTT. This encodes CASSQAPLAGDTQYF.

Comment on this clone: Other DNA sequences in this specimen translate into the identical CDR3. This chain uses TRBV20-1 with TRBJ1-1; D uncertain. The V end was cut by 3 bases, the J end by 5 bases, with 7 bases between. Germline-derived CDR1 and CDR2 are DFQATT and SNEGSKA (reference sequence). The CDR3 has 11 amino acids. The chain's CDR3 is CSASGGTEAFF. As DNA, the CDR3 is TGCAGTGCTAGCGGCGGGACTGAAGCTTTCTTT.

The V call is TRBV28, the J call TRBJ2-7; either TRBD1 or TRBD2 may fit D (6 bases each). Trimming removed 5 bases at V and 1 base at J, with 21 bases between. From germline, CDR1 is MDHEN and CDR2 SYDVKM. The CDR3 is 17 residues long. The CDR3 reads CASSPHRGQGYSYEQYV. The CDR3 nucleotides are TGTGCCAGCAGTCCCCACCGGGGGCAGGGGTATTCCTACGAGCAGTACGTC.

V usage is TRBV6-5 and J usage is TRBJ1-6, with D perhaps TRBD1 (6 bases). The V and J ends lost 7 bases and 7 bases respectively, with 14 bases between them. Looked up from germline, CDR1 is MNHEY and CDR2 is SVGAGI. This CDR3 contains 14 residues. CDR3 sequence (DNA): TGTGCCAGCACCAAAGGACAGCCCAATTCACCCCTCCACTTT. Protein: CASTKGQPNSPLHF.

V gene TRBV20-1 combines with J gene TRBJ1-5, with D unresolved. The germline gives CDR1 DFQATT, CDR2 SNEGSKA (reference sequence). The CDR3 length is 16 residues. Trimming removed 3 bases at V and 0 bases at J, with 15 bases between. This CDR3 is CSASYGPSFSNQPQHF. The CDR3 DNA follows: TGCAGTGCTAGTTACGGGCCGAGTTTTAGCAATCAGCCCCAGCATTTT.

The V gene is TRBV19, the J gene TRBJ1-1, with D perhaps TRBD1 (5 bases). The CDR3 is made up of 14 amino acids. V was cut by 1 base and J by 3 bases, with 9 bases left in between. Germline CDR1 is LNHDA and CDR2 is SQIVND (reference sequence). The CDR3 here is CASSIVGGDTEAFF. The CDR3 DNA follows: TGTGCCAGTAGTATAGTCGGAGGGGACACTGAAGCTTTCTTT.

This clone was counted a few times. This chain links TRBV7-2 with TRBJ2-3; D tentatively reads TRBD1 or TRBD2 (5 bases each). Germline loops: CDR1 SGHTA, CDR2 FQGNSA. CDR3 length: 14 amino acids. The V gene lost 5 bases and the J gene lost 5 bases, with 14 bases spanning the gap. The CDR3 region is CASSTGAVRDTQYF. The CDR3 nucleotides read TGTGCCAGCAGCACAGGAGCGGTGAGAGATACGCAGTATTTT. Using reference TRBV7-2 and TRBJ2-3 for the parts outside the CDR3, the full variable domain is GAGVSQSPSNKVTEKGKDVELRCDPISGHTALYWYRQSLGQGLEFLIYFQGNSAPDKSGLPSDRFSAERTGGSVSTLTIQRTQQEDSAVYLCASSTGAVRDTQYFGPGTRLTVL.

This chain links TRBV5-6 with TRBJ2-1; TRBD1 aligns across 9 bases. The V gene end was trimmed by 4 bases and the J gene end by 2 bases; junction bases not matched to a gene: 4. This CDR3 region has 15 residues. Germline assignment: CDR1 SGHDT and CDR2 YYEEEE. CDR3 nucleotides: TGTGCCAGCAGCGACTGGGACAGGGCCTACAATGAGCAGTTCTTC. This translates into CASSDWDRAYNEQFF.